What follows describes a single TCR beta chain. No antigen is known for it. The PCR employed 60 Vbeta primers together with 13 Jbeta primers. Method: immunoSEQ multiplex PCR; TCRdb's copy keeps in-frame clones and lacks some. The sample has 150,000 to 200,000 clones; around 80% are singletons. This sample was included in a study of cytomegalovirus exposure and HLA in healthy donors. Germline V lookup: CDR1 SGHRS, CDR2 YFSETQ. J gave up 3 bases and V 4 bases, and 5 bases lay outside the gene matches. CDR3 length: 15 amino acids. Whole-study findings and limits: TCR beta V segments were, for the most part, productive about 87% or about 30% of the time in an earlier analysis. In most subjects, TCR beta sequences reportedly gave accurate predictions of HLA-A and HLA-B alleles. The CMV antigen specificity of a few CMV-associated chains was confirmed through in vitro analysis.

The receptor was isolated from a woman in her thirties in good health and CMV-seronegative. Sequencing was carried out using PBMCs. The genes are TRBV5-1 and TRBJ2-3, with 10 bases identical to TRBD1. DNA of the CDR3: TGCGCCAGCAGCCAGACAGGGGGCGCGACAGATACGCAGTATTTT. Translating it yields CASSQTGGATDTQYF. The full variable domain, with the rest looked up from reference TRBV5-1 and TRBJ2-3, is KAGVTQTPRYLIKTRGQQVTLSCSPISGHRSVSWYQQTPGQGLQFLFEYFSETQRNKGNFPGRFSGRQFSNSRSEMNVSTLELGDSALYLCASSQTGGATDTQYFGPGTRLTVL.